This T cell receptor (beta chain) was identified in a study of memory CD4+ T cells and cytomegalovirus serostatus. Some clones are missing from TCRdb's copy, which holds only in-frame ones; the method was immunoSEQ multiplex PCR. The sample lists approximately 61,000 clones; around four fifths were seen once. The CDR3 is made up of 17 amino acids. V dropped 5 bases and J dropped 1 base, with 18 bases sitting between them. Germline-derived CDR1 and CDR2 are SEHNR and FQNEAQ (reference sequence). The sort gate was single viable CD3+CD4+CD8-CD45RO+ cells for memory CD4+ T cells. The sequencing input was memory CD4+ T cells from blood. This chain connects TRBV7-9 to TRBJ1-5; D uncertain. The sequence was obtained from an adult in good health and CMV-seronegative. The CDR3 DNA reads as TGTGCCAGCAGCCCCTCTTCTGGCCCACGGAGCAATCAGCCCCAGCATTTT. Translated: CASSPSSGPRSNQPQHF.